Each of the 8 T cell receptor beta chains below was sequenced from the same sample in a study of blood T cell repertoires in COVID-19. Sequenced by immunoSEQ multiplex PCR; TCRdb stores in-frame clones only, minus some. Of 60,000 to 80,000 clones in the sample, 85% to 90% were seen once. Sequenced input: peripheral blood. Receptors were obtained from a woman aged 55 to 70 with COVID-19, enrolled during active disease.

The chain combines TRBV18 with TRBJ1-6, with a tentative D call TRBD1 (5 bases). The CDR3 totals 17 residues. CDR1 and CDR2 (germline): KGHSH, LQKENI. V dropped 0 bases and J dropped 1 base, with 10 bases sitting between them. The CDR3 DNA reads TGTGCCAGCTCACCACCCCAGGGAGGGTCCTATAATTCACCCCTCCACTTT. Translation gives CASSPPQGGSYNSPLHF.

The V call is TRBV9, the J call TRBJ1-5; no definite D call. CDR1 and CDR2 (germline): SGDLS, YYNGEE. V gave up 0 bases and J gave up 2 bases, with 15 bases separating them. This CDR3 is built from 17 residues. CDR3 coding DNA: TGTGCCAGCAGCGTAGGAGGGTCAAATCTAGGCAATCAGCCCCAGCATTTT. As protein: CASSVGGSNLGNQPQHF.

The CDR3: CASSHRSLGLNIQYF. Written as DNA, the CDR3 is TGCGCCAGCAGCCACAGGAGTCTGGGACTAAACATTCAGTACTTC. The genes are TRBV4-3 and TRBJ2-4, with a possible D match to TRBD2 (6 bases). Trimming cost V 3 bases and J 6 bases, with 15 bases left between them. The CDR3 is 15 amino acids. The germline CDR1 and CDR2 sequences are LGHNA and YSLEER.

The chain employs TRBV19 and TRBJ2-1; 8 bases are a match to TRBD2. Germline-derived CDR1 and CDR2 are LNHDA and SQIVND (reference sequence). This CDR3 comprises 18 residues. V lost 2 bases to trimming and J lost 0 bases; unmatched junction nucleotides: 9. The CDR3 sequence: CASSIQGLGDLSYNEQFF. DNA for the CDR3: TGTGCCAGTAGTATACAGGGACTAGGGGACCTCTCCTACAATGAGCAGTTCTTC.

This sequence joins TRBV27 and TRBJ1-5; D uncertain. The germline V gene encodes CDR1 MNHEY and CDR2 SMNVEV (reference sequence). The CDR3 is made up of 15 amino acids. Deletions cut 10 bases from V and 0 bases from J, with 16 bases between. The chain's CDR3 is CATKKLLISNQPQHF. CDR3 sequence (DNA): TGTGCCACAAAGAAGCTGCTTATTAGCAATCAGCCCCAGCATTTT.

This clone has just one count. V is TRBV7-3 and J is TRBJ2-1; a weak D match, TRBD2 (6 bases). This CDR3 is built from 16 residues. Trimming shortened V by 1 base and J by 4 bases, and 14 bases separated the two germline ends. Germline V gives CDR1 SGHTA, CDR2 FQGTGA. The DNA of the CDR3 is TGTGCCAGCAGCTTAAACTCGGGGGAGGTGTACAATGAGCAGTTCTTC. Encoded protein: CASSLNSGEVYNEQFF.

This sequence joins TRBV19 and TRBJ2-3; D may be TRBD1 (6 bases). The germline CDR1 and CDR2 sequences are LNHDA and SQIVND (reference sequence). Between the trimmed V and J ends, which lost 7 bases and 1 base, there was a span of 15 bases. CDR3 size: 15 residues. This CDR3 is CASTDRLLGTDTQYF. The CDR3 nucleotides are TGTGCCAGTACGGACAGACTCTTAGGCACAGATACGCAGTATTTT.

V usage is TRBV19 and J usage is TRBJ1-4; D ambiguous. Deletions cut 6 bases from V and 0 bases from J, with 11 bases between. Germline values: CDR1 LNHDA, CDR2 SQIVND (reference sequence). This CDR3 is built from 15 residues. DNA for the CDR3: TGTGCCAGTAGAGAAAGGAGTGCAACTAATGAAAAACTGTTTTTT. Protein sequence: CASRERSATNEKLFF. Supplemented by reference TRBV19 and TRBJ1-4, the full variable domain reads DGGITQSPKYLFRKEGQNVTLSCEQNLNHDAMYWYRQDPGQGLRLIYYSQIVNDFQKGDIAEGYSVSREKKESFPLTVTSAQKNPTAFYLCASRERSATNEKLFFGSGTQLSVL.